Reported below is one T cell receptor (beta chain). Its cognate antigen is unknown. This specimen comes from a study of T cell responses to AZD1222 COVID-19 vaccine. General study findings and limits: Only five or six AZD1222 recipients were seropositive at baseline. Spike-specific TCR breadth and depth grew following two AZD1222 doses.

The CDR3 extends over 15 amino acids. V lost 2 bases, J lost 5 bases, and 7 bases stayed unmatched. Per the germline V gene, CDR1 is MGHRA and CDR2 is YSYEKL. Only in-frame clones appear in the TCRdb table, and some are missing; sequencing was by immunoSEQ multiplex PCR. Altogether 150,000 or so clones are present, roughly 92% being singletons, with the ten largest covering approximately 5.4%. Sequenced material: peripheral blood, taken on day 0 of AZD1222 vaccination. This receptor was obtained from an adult in good health. The chain couples TRBV4-1 to TRBJ2-3; TRBD2 matches 7 bases. CDR3 sequence (DNA): TGCGCCAGCAGCCAACCTTCGCGGGAGATAGATACGCAGTATTTT. Its protein product is CASSQPSREIDTQYF.